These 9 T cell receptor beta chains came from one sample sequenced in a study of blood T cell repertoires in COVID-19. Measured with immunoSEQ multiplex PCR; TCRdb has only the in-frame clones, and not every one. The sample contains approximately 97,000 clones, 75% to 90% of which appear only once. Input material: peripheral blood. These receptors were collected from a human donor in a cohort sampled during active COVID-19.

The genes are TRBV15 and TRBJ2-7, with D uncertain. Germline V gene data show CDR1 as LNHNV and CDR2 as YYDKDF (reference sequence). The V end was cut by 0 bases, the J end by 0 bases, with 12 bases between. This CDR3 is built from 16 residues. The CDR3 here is CATSRDSTNSSYEQYF. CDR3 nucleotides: TGTGCCACCAGCAGAGATAGTACTAATTCCTCCTACGAGCAGTACTTC.

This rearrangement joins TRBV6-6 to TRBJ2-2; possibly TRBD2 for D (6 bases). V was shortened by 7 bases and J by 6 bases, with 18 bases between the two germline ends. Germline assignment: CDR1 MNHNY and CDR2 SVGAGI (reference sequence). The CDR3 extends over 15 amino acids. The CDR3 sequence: CASTPGLLSPGELFF. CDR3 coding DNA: TGTGCCAGCACCCCCGGACTACTCTCCCCCGGGGAGCTGTTTTTT.

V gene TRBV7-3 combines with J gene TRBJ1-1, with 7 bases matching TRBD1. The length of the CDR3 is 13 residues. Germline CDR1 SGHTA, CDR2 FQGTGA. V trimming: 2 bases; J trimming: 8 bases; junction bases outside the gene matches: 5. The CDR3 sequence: CASSLGQDSEAFF. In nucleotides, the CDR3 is TGTGCCAGCAGCTTAGGACAGGACTCAGAAGCTTTCTTT.

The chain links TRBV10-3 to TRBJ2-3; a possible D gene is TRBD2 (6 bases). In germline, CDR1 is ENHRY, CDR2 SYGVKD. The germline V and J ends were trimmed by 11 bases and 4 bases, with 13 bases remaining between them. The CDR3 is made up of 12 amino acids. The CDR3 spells CAAARGADTQYF. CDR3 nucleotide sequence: TGTGCCGCAGCGCGGGGTGCAGATACGCAGTATTTT.

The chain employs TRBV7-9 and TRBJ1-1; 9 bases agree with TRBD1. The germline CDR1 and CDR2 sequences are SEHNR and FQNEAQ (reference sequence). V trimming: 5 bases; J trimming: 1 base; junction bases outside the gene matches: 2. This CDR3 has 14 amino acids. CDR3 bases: TGTGCCAGCAGCGAGACAGGGGGGAACACTGAAGCTTTCTTT. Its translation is CASSETGGNTEAFF. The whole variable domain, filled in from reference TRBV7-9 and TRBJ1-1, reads DTGVSQNPRHKITKRGQNVTFRCDPISEHNRLYWYRQTLGQGPEFLTYFQNEAQLEKSRLLSDRFSAERPKGSFSTLEIQRTEQGDSAMYLCASSETGGNTEAFFGQGTRLTVV.

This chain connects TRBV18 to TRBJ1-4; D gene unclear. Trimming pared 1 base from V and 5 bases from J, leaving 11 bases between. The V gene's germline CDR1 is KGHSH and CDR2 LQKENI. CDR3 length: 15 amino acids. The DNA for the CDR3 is TGTGCCAGCTCACCACGGGCCAATGGGAATGAAAAACTGTTTTTT. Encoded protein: CASSPRANGNEKLFF.

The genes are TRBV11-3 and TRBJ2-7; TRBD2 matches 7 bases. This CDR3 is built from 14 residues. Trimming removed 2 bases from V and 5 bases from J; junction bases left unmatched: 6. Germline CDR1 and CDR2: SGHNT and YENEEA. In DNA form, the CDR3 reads TGTGCCAGCAGCTTAATCAGGGAGGGACACGAGCAGTACTTC. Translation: CASSLIREGHEQYF. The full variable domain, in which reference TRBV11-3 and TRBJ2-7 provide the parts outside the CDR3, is EAGVVQSPRYKIIEKKQPVAFWCNPISGHNTLYWYLQNLGQGPELLIRYENEEAVDDSQLPKDRFSAERLKGVDSTLKIQPAELGDSAVYLCASSLIREGHEQYFGPGTRLTVT.

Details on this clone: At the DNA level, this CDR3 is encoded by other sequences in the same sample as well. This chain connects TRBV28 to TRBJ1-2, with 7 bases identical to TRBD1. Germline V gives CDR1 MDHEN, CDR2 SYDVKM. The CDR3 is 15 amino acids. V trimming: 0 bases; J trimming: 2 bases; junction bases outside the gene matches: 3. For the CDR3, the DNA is TGTGCCAGCAGTTTATGGACAGGGTGGAACTATGGCTACACCTTC. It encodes CASSLWTGWNYGYTF.

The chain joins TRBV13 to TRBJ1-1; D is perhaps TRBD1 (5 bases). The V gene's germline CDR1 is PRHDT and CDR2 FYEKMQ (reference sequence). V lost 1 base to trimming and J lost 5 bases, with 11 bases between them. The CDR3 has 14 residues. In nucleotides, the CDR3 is TGTGCCAGCAGCTTAGTCCGGGGGGTGACTGAAGCTTTCTTT. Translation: CASSLVRGVTEAFF. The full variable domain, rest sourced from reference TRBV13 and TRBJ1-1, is AAGVIQSPRHLIKEKRETATLKCYPIPRHDTVYWYQQGPGQDPQFLISFYEKMQSDKGSIPDRFSAQQFSDYHSELNMSSLELGDSALYFCASSLVRGVTEAFFGQGTRLTVV.